This section outlines one TCR beta chain sequence together with its context. Antigen unknown. This sample is part of a study of shared clonotypes between healthy human individuals. Study-level results: Sampling used blood alone; tissue repertoires probably differ. Shared across a few donors were 4% to 5% of the naive CD4 clonotypes.

Assay execution proceeded at the deep level. Genomic DNA belonging to each subset was distributed in equal measure over several immunoSEQ plates. Sequenced by immunoSEQ multiplex PCR; TCRdb stores in-frame clones only, minus some. The sample lists around 2.5 million clones, approximately 93% seen once, with approximately 0.36% in the top ten. CDR1 is LGHNT and CDR2 is FRNRAP in the germline V gene. The CDR3 runs to 16 residues. Trimming left V 5 bases short and J 8 bases short, with 21 bases between. Sequencing used naive CD4+ T cells from PBMCs. Subset described: CD45RA+ positively selected. The rearrangement joins TRBV12-5 to TRBJ1-4, with D unclear. The clonotype comes from a man between 18 and 29 years old in good health. Some clones in this sample may be carry-over from other donors' samples. The CDR3 bases are TGTGCTAGTGGTCCCAAACCAACAGATATACTAGAAAAACTGTTTTTT. It yields the protein CASGPKPTDILEKLFF.